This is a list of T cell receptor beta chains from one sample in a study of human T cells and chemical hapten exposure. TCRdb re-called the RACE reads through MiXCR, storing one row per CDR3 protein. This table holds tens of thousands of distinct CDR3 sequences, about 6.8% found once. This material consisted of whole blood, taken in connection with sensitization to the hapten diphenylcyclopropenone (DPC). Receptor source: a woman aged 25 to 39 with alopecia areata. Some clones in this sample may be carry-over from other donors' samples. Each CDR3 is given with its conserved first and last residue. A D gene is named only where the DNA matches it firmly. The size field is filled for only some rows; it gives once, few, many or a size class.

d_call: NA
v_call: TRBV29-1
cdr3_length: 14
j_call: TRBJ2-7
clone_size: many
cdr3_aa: CSVAGLRGPYEQYF
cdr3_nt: TGCAGCGTTGCCGGTCTCCGGGGGCCATACGAGCAGTACTTC

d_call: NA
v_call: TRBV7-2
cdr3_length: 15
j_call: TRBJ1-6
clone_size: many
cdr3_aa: CASSLRQTYNSPLHF
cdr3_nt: TGTGCCAGCAGCTTGAGACAGACTTATAATTCACCCCTCCACTTT

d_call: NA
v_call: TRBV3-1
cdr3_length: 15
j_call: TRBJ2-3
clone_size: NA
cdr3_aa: CASSQLLETPDTQYF
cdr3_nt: TGTGCCAGCAGCCAGCTACTAGAAACTCCAGATACGCAGTATTTT

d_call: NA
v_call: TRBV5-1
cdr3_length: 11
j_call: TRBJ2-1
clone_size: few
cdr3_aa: CASSWVNEQFF
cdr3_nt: TGCGCCAGCAGCTGGGTCAATGAGCAGTTCTTC

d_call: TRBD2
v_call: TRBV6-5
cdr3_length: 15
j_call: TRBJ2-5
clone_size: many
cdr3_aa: CASSRSGGEVETQYF
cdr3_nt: TGTGCCAGCAGCCGTAGCGGGGGTGAGGTGGAGACCCAGTACTTC

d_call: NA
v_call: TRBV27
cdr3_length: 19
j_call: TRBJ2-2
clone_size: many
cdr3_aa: CASSLSRIRQWWNTGELFF
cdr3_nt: TGTGCCAGCAGTTTATCCCGAATCCGGCAGTGGTGGAACACCGGGGAGCTGTTTTTT

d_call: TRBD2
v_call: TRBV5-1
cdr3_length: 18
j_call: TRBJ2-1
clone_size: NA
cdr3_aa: CASSLRGLAGSSYNEQFF
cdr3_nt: TGCGCCAGCAGCCTGCGCGGACTAGCGGGGTCCTCCTACAATGAGCAGTTCTTC

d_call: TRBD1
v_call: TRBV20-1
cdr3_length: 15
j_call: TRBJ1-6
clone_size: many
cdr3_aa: CSARVVRDRGSPLHF
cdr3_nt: TGCAGTGCTAGAGTCGTCCGGGACAGGGGTTCACCCCTCCACTTT

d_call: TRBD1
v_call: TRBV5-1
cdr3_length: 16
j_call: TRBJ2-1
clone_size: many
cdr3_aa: CASSLGGQITYNEQFF
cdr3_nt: TGCGCCAGCAGCTTGGGGGGACAGATAACCTACAATGAGCAGTTCTTC

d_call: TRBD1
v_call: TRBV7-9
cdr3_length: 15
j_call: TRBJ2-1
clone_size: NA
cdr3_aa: CASSRGGQGGNEQFF
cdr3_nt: TGTGCCAGCAGCCGAGGGGGACAGGGTGGCAATGAGCAGTTCTTC

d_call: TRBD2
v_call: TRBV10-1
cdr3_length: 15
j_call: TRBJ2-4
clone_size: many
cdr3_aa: CASSESAGAENIQYF
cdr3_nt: TGCGCCAGCAGTGAGTCAGCGGGGGCGGAAAACATTCAGTACTTC

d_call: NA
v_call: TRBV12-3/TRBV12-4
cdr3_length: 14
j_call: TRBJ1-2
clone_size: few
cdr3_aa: CASSWEETIYGYTF
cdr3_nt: TGTGCCAGCAGTTGGGAGGAGACGATCTATGGCTACACCTTC

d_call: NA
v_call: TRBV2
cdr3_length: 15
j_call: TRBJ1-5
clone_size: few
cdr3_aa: CASSSGQVSNQPQHF
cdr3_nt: TGTGCCAGCAGTTCTGGGCAGGTTAGCAATCAGCCCCAGCATTTT

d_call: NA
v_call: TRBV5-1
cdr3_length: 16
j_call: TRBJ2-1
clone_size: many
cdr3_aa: CASSLALLGNYNEQFF
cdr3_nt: TGCGCCAGCAGCTTGGCGTTGCTCGGTAACTACAATGAGCAGTTCTTC

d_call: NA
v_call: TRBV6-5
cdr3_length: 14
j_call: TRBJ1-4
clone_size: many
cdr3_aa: CASSYSRGSEKLFF
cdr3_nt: TGTGCCAGCAGTTACTCGAGGGGGAGTGAAAAACTGTTTTTT

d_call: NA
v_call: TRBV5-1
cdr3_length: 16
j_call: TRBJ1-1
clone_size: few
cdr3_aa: CASSLVGAQGGTEAFF
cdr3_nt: TGCGCCAGCAGCTTGGTAGGGGCACAGGGAGGCACTGAAGCTTTCTTT

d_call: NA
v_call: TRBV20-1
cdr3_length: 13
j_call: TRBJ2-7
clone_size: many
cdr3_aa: CSARGPGFYEQYF
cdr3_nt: TGCAGTGCTAGGGGCCCGGGTTTCTACGAGCAGTACTTC

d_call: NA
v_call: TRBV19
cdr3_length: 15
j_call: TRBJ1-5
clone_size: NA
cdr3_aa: CASSVRDTTNQPQHF
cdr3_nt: TGTGCCAGTAGCGTCAGGGACACTACCAATCAGCCCCAGCATTTT

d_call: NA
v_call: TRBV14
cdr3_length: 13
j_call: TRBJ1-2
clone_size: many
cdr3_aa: CASSHDVNYGYTF
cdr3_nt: TGTGCCAGCAGCCACGACGTCAACTATGGCTACACCTTC

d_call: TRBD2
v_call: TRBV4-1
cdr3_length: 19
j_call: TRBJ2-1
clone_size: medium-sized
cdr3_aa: CASSQEVVAGVRLDNEQFF
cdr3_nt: TGCGCCAGCAGCCAAGAGGTCGTTGCGGGAGTAAGGTTAGACAATGAGCAGTTCTTC

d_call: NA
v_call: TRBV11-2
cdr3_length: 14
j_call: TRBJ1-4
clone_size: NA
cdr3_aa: CASSLSTIREKLFF
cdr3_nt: TGTGCCAGCAGCTTATCAACTATTCGTGAAAAACTGTTTTTT

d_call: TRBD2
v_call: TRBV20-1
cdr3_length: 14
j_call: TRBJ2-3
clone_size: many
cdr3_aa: CSARRAGGVDTQYF
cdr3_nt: TGCAGTGCTCGGCGCGCGGGGGGGGTAGATACGCAGTATTTT

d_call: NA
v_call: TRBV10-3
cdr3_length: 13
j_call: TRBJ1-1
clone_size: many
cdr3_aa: CAISRDRTIEAFF
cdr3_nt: TGTGCCATCTCCCGGGACCGAACGATTGAAGCTTTCTTT

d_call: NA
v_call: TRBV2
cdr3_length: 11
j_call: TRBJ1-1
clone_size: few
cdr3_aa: CASTVGFEAFF
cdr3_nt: TGTGCCAGCACCGTGGGGTTTGAAGCTTTCTTT

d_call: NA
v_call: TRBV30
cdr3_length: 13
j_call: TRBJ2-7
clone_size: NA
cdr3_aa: CAWSSEGANEQYF
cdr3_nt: TGTGCCTGGAGCTCGGAGGGGGCTAACGAGCAGTACTTC

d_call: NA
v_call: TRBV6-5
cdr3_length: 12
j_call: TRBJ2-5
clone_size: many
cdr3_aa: CASSRDSLTQYF
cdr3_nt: TGTGCCAGCAGCAGGGACTCTTTAACCCAGTACTTC